These 25 T cell receptor beta chains were sequenced from one sample in a study of cytomegalovirus exposure and HLA in healthy donors. PCR used 60 Vbeta primers and 13 Jbeta primers. The repertoire was sequenced with immunoSEQ multiplex PCR; TCRdb's copy has only in-frame clones and lacks some. The repertoire holds approximately 290,000 clones, with 75% to 85% as singletons. Sample: PBMCs. The receptors stem from a girl aged 2 to 9 in good health and CMV-seronegative.

This rearrangement joins TRBV5-4 to TRBJ2-3; 15 bases are shared with TRBD2. V trimming: 4 bases; J trimming: 7 bases; junction bases outside the gene matches: 13. The CDR3 is 18 amino acids. CDR1 is SGHNT and CDR2 is YYREEE in the germline V gene (reference sequence). CDR3 sequence reads: CASSHGLAGGLNFNTQYF. CDR3 in DNA: TGTGCCAGCAGCCACGGACTAGCGGGGGGGCTAAATTTTAATACGCAGTATTTT.

This clone has a handful of counts. J is TRBJ2-6 and V is TRBV28; maybe TRBD1 (5 bases). This CDR3 has 18 residues. The V end lost 6 bases, the J end lost 0 bases, and 18 bases lay between the germline ends. CDR1 is MDHEN and CDR2 is SYDVKM in the germline V gene. Written as DNA, the CDR3 is TGTGCCAGCAGCCCCAACGACAGAAGCAGCTCTGGGGCCAACGTCCTGACTTTC. It codes for CASSPNDRSSSGANVLTF.

The CDR3 DNA is TGTGCCAGCAGCCCCAGAGGACAGCCCTACGAGCAGTACTTC. Residues: CASSPRGQPYEQYF. The V and J genes are TRBV7-7 and TRBJ2-7; a possible D gene is TRBD1 (6 bases). The CDR3 totals 14 residues. V was clipped by 5 bases and J by 2 bases, with 13 bases between them. In germline, CDR1 is SSHAT, CDR2 FNYEAQ (reference sequence).

This clone was counted once. The rearrangement joins TRBV27 to TRBJ1-1; D gene uncertain. Trimming took 4 bases from V and 0 from J, leaving 6 bases between them. CDR3 length: 13 amino acids. Germline CDR1 is MNHEY and CDR2 is SMNVEV (reference sequence). The CDR3 spells CASSSSLNTEAFF. The CDR3 bases are TGTGCCAGCAGTTCCTCTTTGAACACTGAAGCTTTCTTT.

This clone was picked up a small number of times. This chain joins TRBV9 and TRBJ1-2; possibly TRBD1 for D (5 bases). Deletions cut 0 bases from V and 4 bases from J, with 10 bases between. Germline V lookup: CDR1 SGDLS, CDR2 YYNGEE. The CDR3 consists of 14 residues. The CDR3: CASSVGRVGYGYTF. The CDR3 nucleotides are TGTGCCAGCAGCGTAGGCAGGGTGGGCTATGGCTACACCTTC.

V is TRBV6-6 and J is TRBJ1-2, with TRBD1 matching over 9 bases. This CDR3 is built from 16 residues. From germline, CDR1 is MNHNY and CDR2 SVGAGI (reference sequence). The V and J ends lost 2 bases and 8 bases, in that order; junction bases with no gene match: 12. This chain's CDR3 is CASSYPRTGDDAGYTF. The CDR3 DNA reads as TGTGCCAGCAGTTACCCCCGGACAGGGGATGACGCGGGCTACACCTTC.

The chain combines TRBV9 with TRBJ2-5; D is ambiguous. CDR3 length: 14 amino acids. Trimming took 2 bases from V and 0 from J, leaving 8 bases between them. Germline V gives CDR1 SGDLS, CDR2 YYNGEE. The CDR3 sequence: CASSVDSHQETQYF. The CDR3 nucleotides read TGTGCCAGCAGCGTCGACTCGCACCAAGAGACCCAGTACTTC.

The chain is built from TRBV15 and TRBJ2-7; 7 nucleotides align to TRBD1. Germline CDR1 reads LNHNV; CDR2 reads YYDKDF (reference sequence). The V and J ends lost 7 bases and 3 bases, in that order; junction bases with no gene match: 9. The CDR3 sequence is 14 residues long. CDR3 loop: CATTSGTEIYEQYF. The CDR3 DNA is TGTGCCACCACCTCCGGGACAGAGATCTACGAGCAGTACTTC.

V gene TRBV7-9 combines with J gene TRBJ1-1; 8 bases are a match to TRBD1. J gave up 5 bases and V 1 base, and 9 bases lay outside the gene matches. This CDR3 is built from 16 residues. Per germline, CDR1 SEHNR and CDR2 FQNEAQ (reference sequence). The DNA of the CDR3 is TGTGCCAGCAGCTTAGGAAGTACAGGGGGGGGTACTGAAGCTTTCTTT. Its translation: CASSLGSTGGGTEAFF.

V is TRBV7-7 and J is TRBJ1-5, with 8 nucleotides matching TRBD1. Losses at the gene ends were 5 bases for V and 6 bases for J; bases not matched to a gene: 3. This CDR3 spans 13 amino acids. Germline V CDR1 and CDR2: SSHAT, FNYEAQ (reference sequence). The CDR3 protein is CASSLDRGQPQHF. DNA for the CDR3: TGTGCCAGCAGCCTAGACAGGGGTCAGCCCCAGCATTTT.

The V gene is TRBV11-2, the J gene TRBJ2-7; the D gene is possibly TRBD1 (6 bases). CDR1 SGHAT and CDR2 FQNNGV come from the germline V gene. The CDR3 runs to 16 residues. V lost 2 bases and J 5 bases, leaving 19 bases between the germline ends. The CDR3 sequence: CASSLQGTWYSNEQYF. CDR3 bases: TGTGCCAGCAGCTTACAAGGGACATGGTATTCTAACGAGCAGTACTTC.

This clone appeared a few times. The chain couples TRBV14 to TRBJ2-1; 9 bases agree with TRBD1. This CDR3 comprises 15 residues. The germline V gene has CDR1 SGHDN and CDR2 FVKESK. With 1 base clipped from V and 15 bases from J, the junction kept 13 bases outside the gene matches. The DNA for the CDR3 is TGTGCCAGCAGCCAAGTCGATGGAGGGACAGGGTCACCGTTCTTC. The encoded protein is CASSQVDGGTGSPFF.

This clone was recorded once. The rearrangement uses TRBV4-1 and TRBJ1-6; D remains ambiguous. Germline CDR1 is MGHRA and CDR2 is YSYEKL. The CDR3 runs to 17 residues. The V end lost 1 base, the J end lost 3 bases, and 13 bases lay between the germline ends. DNA for the CDR3: TGCGCCAGCAGCCAAGGGGTAGCGGACCTCTATAATTCACCCCTCCACTTT. Its translation: CASSQGVADLYNSPLHF.

J is TRBJ2-1 and V is TRBV27, with D perhaps matching TRBD1 (6 bases). Germline CDR1 reads MNHEY; CDR2 reads SMNVEV (reference sequence). This CDR3 is 13 amino acids long. The CDR3 DNA reads as TGTGCGATAGGGGCAGGGGCATACAATGAGCAGTTCTTC. Translating it yields CAIGAGAYNEQFF.

J is TRBJ1-2 and V is TRBV30, with no clear D. Germline-derived CDR1 and CDR2 are GTSNPN and SVGIG (reference sequence). The germline V and J ends were trimmed by 1 base and 2 bases, with 17 bases remaining between them. The CDR3 is 16 residues long. The CDR3 nucleotides are TGTGCCTGGAGTGACTTATCCGGGCCGGGGAACTATGGCTACACCTTC. Encoded protein: CAWSDLSGPGNYGYTF.

The sample holds one count of this clone. This sequence joins TRBV6-5 and TRBJ1-2; D not certain. V was shortened by 6 bases and J by 0 bases, with 5 bases between the two germline ends. The CDR3 contains 12 residues. CDR1 and CDR2 (germline): MNHEY, SVGAGI. The CDR3 here is CASRSTNYGYTF. Written as DNA, the CDR3 is TGTGCCAGCAGGTCTACTAACTATGGCTACACCTTC.

This chain joins TRBV28 and TRBJ2-3; D is unclear. There are 18 residues in the CDR3. Germline assignment: CDR1 MDHEN and CDR2 SYDVKM. V dropped 5 bases and J dropped 1 base, with 22 bases sitting between them. The CDR3 sequence is CASSPPSVITPGTDTQYF. CDR3 nucleotides: TGTGCCAGCAGTCCACCTAGTGTCATAACCCCCGGCACAGATACGCAGTATTTT. The variable domain in full, completed from reference TRBV28 and TRBJ2-3, reads DVKVTQSSRYLVKRTGEKVFLECVQDMDHENMFWYRQDPGLGLRLIYFSYDVKMKEKGDIPEGYSVSREKKERFSLILESASTNQTSMYLCASSPPSVITPGTDTQYFGPGTRLTVL.

To note about this clone: Other nucleotide sequences in the sample specify the same CDR3. The chain carries TRBV28 and TRBJ2-7, with D uncertain. The V end was cut by 1 base, the J end by 1 base, with 2 bases between. The germline V gene has CDR1 MDHEN and CDR2 SYDVKM. CDR3 length equals 12 residues. The CDR3 loop reads CASSLSSYEQYF. DNA for the CDR3: TGTGCCAGCAGTTTATCTTCCTACGAGCAGTACTTC.

The genes are TRBV4-2 and TRBJ1-2; D perhaps matches TRBD1 (5 bases). Germline values: CDR1 LGHNA, CDR2 YNFKEQ. The CDR3 covers 16 residues. Trimming cost V 0 bases and J 1 base, with 12 bases left between them. The CDR3, as DNA: TGTGCCAGCAGCCAAGAGTTCGGTCAGGGTAACTATGGCTACACCTTC. Translating it yields CASSQEFGQGNYGYTF.

This clone was seen more than once but under ten times. The gene calls are TRBV7-8 and TRBJ2-1; 9 positions match TRBD2. Germline CDR1 reads SGHVS; CDR2 reads FQNEAQ. The CDR3 totals 15 residues. V trimming: 5 bases; J trimming: 7 bases; junction bases outside the gene matches: 9. As DNA, the CDR3 is TGTGCCAGCAGCCCACTAGCGGGTGCCGATAATGAGCAGTTCTTC. It encodes CASSPLAGADNEQFF.

The table lists this clone with a count of one. The chain recombines TRBV30 with TRBJ1-6; D uncertain. Per germline, CDR1 GTSNPN and CDR2 SVGIG (reference sequence). The CDR3 is 13 residues long. V dropped 5 bases and J dropped 5 bases, with 10 bases sitting between them. CDR3 protein: CAWSTLNNSPLHF. CDR3 nucleotides: TGTGCCTGGTCGACACTGAATAATTCACCCCTCCACTTT. The variable domain in full, with the rest retrieved from reference TRBV30 and TRBJ1-6, is SQTIHQWPATLVQPVGSPLSLECTVEGTSNPNLYWYRQAAGRGLQLLFYSVGIGQISSEVPQNLSASRPQDRQFILSSKKLLLSDSGFYLCAWSTLNNSPLHFGNGTRLTVT.

This rearrangement joins TRBV29-1 to TRBJ2-7; perhaps TRBD1 as D (6 bases). The CDR3 extends over 16 amino acids. Deletions cut 4 bases from V and 3 bases from J, with 22 bases between. Looked up from germline, CDR1 is SQVTM and CDR2 is ANQGSEA. The chain's CDR3 is CSVGGWGQSFDYEQYF. CDR3 coding DNA: TGCAGCGTTGGGGGATGGGGGCAGTCGTTCGACTACGAGCAGTACTTC.

The chain is built from TRBV11-2 and TRBJ2-7, with D perhaps TRBD1 (6 bases). This CDR3 is built from 15 residues. V was cut by 0 bases and J by 2 bases, with 11 bases left in between. Germline V CDR1 and CDR2: SGHAT, FQNNGV. The CDR3 sequence is CASSLDPYRAYEQYF. CDR3 coding DNA: TGTGCCAGCAGCTTAGATCCTTACAGGGCCTACGAGCAGTACTTC.

This chain links TRBV30 with TRBJ1-2; D is perhaps TRBD1 (5 bases). Trimming pared 3 bases from V and 5 bases from J, leaving 25 bases between. The CDR3 has 17 amino acids. Looked up from germline, CDR1 is GTSNPN and CDR2 is SVGIG (reference sequence). The CDR3 DNA reads as TGTGCCTGGAGCGCGGGGGAGCCATATATAGGGGAATATGGCTACACCTTC. Its translation is CAWSAGEPYIGEYGYTF.

In this sample, this clone turned up once. The rearrangement uses TRBV9 and TRBJ2-2, with 9 bases lining up with TRBD2. Germline CDR1 is SGDLS and CDR2 is YYNGEE. Losses at the gene ends were 0 bases for V and 4 bases for J; bases not matched to a gene: 4. The length of the CDR3 is 16 residues. Here the CDR3 reads CASSVEAGGLTGELFF. CDR3 bases: TGTGCCAGCAGCGTAGAGGCGGGGGGGCTCACCGGGGAGCTGTTTTTT.